This TCR beta chain emerged from a study of lymphopenia after photon versus proton radiotherapy. This clone was seen just once. The antigen is unknown. Study results and limitations: Oligoclonal CD8+ Temra expansion after nadir drove photon patients' diversity drop. In patients who died, overall survival fell as post-nadir TCR diversity dropped more. Proton therapy kept repertoires fairly stable, unlike photons, which gained effector/memory cells. Only patients who died were analyzed for survival; proton advantage is unproven.

This CDR3 comprises 14 residues. Germline CDR1 reads SNHLY; CDR2 reads FYNNEI. The V segment lost 4 bases and the J segment 6 bases; nucleotides outside the gene matches: 7. Generated by immunoSEQ multiplex PCR, the TCRdb table keeps only in-frame clones and is missing some. The repertoire holds approximately 25,000 clones, about 87% seen once, with approximately 18% in the top ten. The chain joins TRBV2 to TRBJ2-3; 7 bases are shared with TRBD2. The sequencing here drew on peripheral blood, taken from a patient treated with photon-based radiotherapy. The sequence was obtained from a man in his forties or fifties with gastric cancer. CDR3 protein: CASSGRLAFDTQYF. CDR3 sequence (DNA): TGTGCCAGCAGTGGACGACTAGCATTCGATACGCAGTATTTT.